This T cell receptor beta chain was identified in a study of shared clonotypes between healthy human individuals. Study-level findings and limits: The study's rarefaction showed incomplete sorted-subset sequencing despite large depth.

Trimming shortened V by 2 bases and J by 5 bases, and 17 bases separated the two germline ends. CDR3 length: 15 amino acids. Per the germline V gene, CDR1 is SGHTS and CDR2 is YDEGEE. Cells designated naive CD8 were CD45RO-negative and were positively selected for CCR7, with terminally differentiated effector memory CD45RA+ cells excluded. Those who donated, Caucasian adults without exception, all lived in Nashville, Tennessee. Authors' data handling: ImmunoSEQ supplied junction-only sequences lacking quality scores, so filtering was different. The method was immunoSEQ multiplex PCR; TCRdb's version includes in-frame clones alone and lacks a portion of them. V and J calls plus clone size are reproduced from that table; the DNA served to infer D and trimming. The table has 560,000 or so clones, around 96% seen once. This clone occurred once. Its target is not known.

Sequenced: naive CD8+ T cells sorted from blood. The clonotype was recovered from a woman between 25 and 40 years old in good health. The chain joins TRBV5-8 to TRBJ2-7; D might be TRBD1 or TRBD2, each matching 5 bases. CDR3 residues: CASSLLTTRGDEQYF. In DNA, the CDR3 is TGTGCCAGCAGCTTATTAACGACCCGAGGGGACGAGCAGTACTTC.